This entry is about one T cell receptor beta chain. The target antigen is unknown. Sequencing was performed with immunoSEQ multiplex PCR; in TCRdb, only in-frame clones are kept and a portion is missing. The table has tens of thousands of clones, more than 75% seen once. Germline loops: CDR1 SGHRS, CDR2 YFSETQ. J gave up 4 bases and V 0 bases, and 4 bases lay outside the gene matches. The CDR3 sequence is 15 residues long. These data belong to a study of T cells in localized non-small cell lung cancer. Study-wide results and limits: Detection in adjacent lung was observed for a median around 55 of the top 100 tumor clones.

This clonotype was obtained from a female donor with stage II lung adenocarcinoma. V gene TRBV5-1 combines with J gene TRBJ2-1, with 7 bases matching TRBD2. Source: PBMCs, taken before any cancer treatment. This chain's CDR3 is CASSLEAGKYNEQFF. The CDR3 bases are TGCGCCAGCAGCTTGGAAGCGGGGAAATACAATGAGCAGTTCTTC.